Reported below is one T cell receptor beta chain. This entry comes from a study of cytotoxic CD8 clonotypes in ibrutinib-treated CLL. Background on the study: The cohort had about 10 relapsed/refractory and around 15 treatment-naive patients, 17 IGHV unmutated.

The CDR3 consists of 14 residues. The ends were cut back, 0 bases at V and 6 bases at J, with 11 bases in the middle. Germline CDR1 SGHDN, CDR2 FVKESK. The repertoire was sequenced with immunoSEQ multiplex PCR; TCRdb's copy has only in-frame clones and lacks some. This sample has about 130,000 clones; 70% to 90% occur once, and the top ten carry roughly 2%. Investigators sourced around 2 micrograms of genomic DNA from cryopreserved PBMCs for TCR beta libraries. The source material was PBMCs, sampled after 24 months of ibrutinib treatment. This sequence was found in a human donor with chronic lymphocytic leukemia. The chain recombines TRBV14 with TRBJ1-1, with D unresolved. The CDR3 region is CASSQETRSSEAFF. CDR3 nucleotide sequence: TGTGCCAGCAGCCAAGAGACGAGGAGCTCTGAAGCTTTCTTT.